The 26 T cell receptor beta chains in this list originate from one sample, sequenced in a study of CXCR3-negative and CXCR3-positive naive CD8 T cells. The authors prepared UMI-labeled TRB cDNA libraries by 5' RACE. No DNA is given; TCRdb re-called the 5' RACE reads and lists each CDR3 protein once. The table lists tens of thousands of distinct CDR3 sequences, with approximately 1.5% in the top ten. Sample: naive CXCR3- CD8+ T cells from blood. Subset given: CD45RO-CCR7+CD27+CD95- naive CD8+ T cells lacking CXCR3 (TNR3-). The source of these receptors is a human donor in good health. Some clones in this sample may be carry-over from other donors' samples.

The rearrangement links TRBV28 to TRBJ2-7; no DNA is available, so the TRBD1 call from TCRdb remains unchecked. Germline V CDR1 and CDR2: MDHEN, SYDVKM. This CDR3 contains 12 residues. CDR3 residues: CASSLWGVEQYF.

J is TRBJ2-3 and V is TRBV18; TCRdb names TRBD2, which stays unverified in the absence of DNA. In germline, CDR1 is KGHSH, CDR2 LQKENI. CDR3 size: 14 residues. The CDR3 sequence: CANFAPGGTDTQYF.

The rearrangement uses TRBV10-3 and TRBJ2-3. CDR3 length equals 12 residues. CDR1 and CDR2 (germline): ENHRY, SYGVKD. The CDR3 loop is CAISASTDTQYF.

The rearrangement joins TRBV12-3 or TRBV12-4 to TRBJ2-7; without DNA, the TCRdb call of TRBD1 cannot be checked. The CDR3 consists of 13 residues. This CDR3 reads CASSGTGSNEQYF.

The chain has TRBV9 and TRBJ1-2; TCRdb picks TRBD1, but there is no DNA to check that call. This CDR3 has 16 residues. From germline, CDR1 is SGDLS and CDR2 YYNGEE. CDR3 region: CASSVGKGGGFDGYTF.

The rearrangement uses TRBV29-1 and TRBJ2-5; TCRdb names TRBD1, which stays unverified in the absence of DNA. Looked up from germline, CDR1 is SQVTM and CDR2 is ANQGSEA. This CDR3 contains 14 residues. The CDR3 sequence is CSVELDTTQETQYF.

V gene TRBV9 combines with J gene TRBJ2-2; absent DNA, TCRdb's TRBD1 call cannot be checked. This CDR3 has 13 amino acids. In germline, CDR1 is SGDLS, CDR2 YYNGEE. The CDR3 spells CASSAGSTGELFF.

The CDR3 loop reads CASSLTGALNTEAFF. The chain is built from TRBV7-2 and TRBJ1-1; the D call of TRBD1 rests on TCRdb alone, since no DNA is present to check it. The CDR3 contains 15 residues. CDR1 SGHTA and CDR2 FQGNSA come from the germline V gene. The full variable domain, in which reference TRBV7-2 and TRBJ1-1 provide the parts outside the CDR3, is GAGVSQSPSNKVTEKGKDVELRCDPISGHTALYWYRQSLGQGLEFLIYFQGNSAPDKSGLPSDRFSAERTGGSVSTLTIQRTQQEDSAVYLCASSLTGALNTEAFFGQGTRLTVV.

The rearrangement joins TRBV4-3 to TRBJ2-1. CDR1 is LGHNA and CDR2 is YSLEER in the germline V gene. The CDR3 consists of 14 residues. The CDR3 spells CASSQKGTGDEQFF.

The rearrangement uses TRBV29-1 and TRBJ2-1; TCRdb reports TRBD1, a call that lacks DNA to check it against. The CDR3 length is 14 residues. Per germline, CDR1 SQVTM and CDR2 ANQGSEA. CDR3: CSVDFGQTGNGQFF.

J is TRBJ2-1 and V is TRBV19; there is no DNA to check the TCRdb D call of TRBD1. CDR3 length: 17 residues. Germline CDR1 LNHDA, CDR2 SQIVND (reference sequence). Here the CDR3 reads CASTNRGDMGGGDEQLF.

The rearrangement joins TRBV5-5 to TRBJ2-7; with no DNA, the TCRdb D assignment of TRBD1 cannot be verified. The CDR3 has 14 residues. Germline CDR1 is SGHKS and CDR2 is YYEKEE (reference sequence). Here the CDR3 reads CASSLWDRAYEQYF.

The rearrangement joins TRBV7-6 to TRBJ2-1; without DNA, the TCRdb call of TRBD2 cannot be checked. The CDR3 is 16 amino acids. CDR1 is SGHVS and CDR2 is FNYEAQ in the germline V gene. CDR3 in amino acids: CASSLRTSGSYNEQFF.

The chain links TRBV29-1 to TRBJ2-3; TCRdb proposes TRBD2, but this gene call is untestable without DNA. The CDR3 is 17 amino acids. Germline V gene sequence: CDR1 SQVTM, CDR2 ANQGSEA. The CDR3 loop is CSAETSGGPTSTDTQYF.

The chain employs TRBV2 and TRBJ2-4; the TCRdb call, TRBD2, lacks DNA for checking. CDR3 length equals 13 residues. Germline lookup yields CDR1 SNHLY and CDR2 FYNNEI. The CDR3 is CASSEAGAGTQYF. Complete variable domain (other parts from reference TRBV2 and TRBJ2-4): EPEVTQTPSHQVTQMGQEVILRCVPISNHLYFYWYRQILGQKVEFLVSFYNNEISEKSEIFDDQFSVERPDGSNFTLKIRSTKLEDSAMYFCASSEAGAGTQYFGAGTRLSVL.

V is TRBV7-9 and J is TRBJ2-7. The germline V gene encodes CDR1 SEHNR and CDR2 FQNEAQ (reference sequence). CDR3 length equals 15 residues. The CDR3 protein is CASSLLGQGSYEQYF.

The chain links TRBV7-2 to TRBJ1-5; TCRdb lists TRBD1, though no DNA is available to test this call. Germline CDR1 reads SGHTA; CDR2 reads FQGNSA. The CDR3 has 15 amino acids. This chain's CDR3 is CASSYGQGANQPQHF.

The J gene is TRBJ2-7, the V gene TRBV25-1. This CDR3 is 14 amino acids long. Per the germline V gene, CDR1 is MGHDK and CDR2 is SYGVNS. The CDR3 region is CASSESYSAYEQYF.

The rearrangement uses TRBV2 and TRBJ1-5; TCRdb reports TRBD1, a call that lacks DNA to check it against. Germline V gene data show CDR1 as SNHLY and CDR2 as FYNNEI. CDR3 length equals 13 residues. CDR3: CASGDSPNQPQHF.

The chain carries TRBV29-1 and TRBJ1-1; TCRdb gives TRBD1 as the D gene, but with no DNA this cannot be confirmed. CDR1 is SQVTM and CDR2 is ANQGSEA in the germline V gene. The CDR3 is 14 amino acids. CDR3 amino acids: CSSLGAPGRTEAFF.

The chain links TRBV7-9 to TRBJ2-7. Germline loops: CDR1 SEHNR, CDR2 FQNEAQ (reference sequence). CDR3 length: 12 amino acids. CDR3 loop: CASSFDSYEQYF.

CDR3 sequence: CASSLKAGSEQFF. The chain carries TRBV7-6 and TRBJ2-1; TCRdb gives TRBD2 as the D gene, but with no DNA this cannot be confirmed. Germline loops: CDR1 SGHVS, CDR2 FNYEAQ. The CDR3 length is 13 residues.

CDR3 protein: CASSPLKGNEKLFF. The chain uses TRBV3-1 and TRBJ1-4; lacking DNA, the TRBD1 call made by TCRdb goes unchecked. The CDR3 has 14 residues. In germline, CDR1 is LGHDT, CDR2 YNNKEL (reference sequence).

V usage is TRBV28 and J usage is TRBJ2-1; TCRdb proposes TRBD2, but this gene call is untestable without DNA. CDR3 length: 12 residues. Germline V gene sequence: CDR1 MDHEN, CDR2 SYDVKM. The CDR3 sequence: CASSLLVNEQFF.

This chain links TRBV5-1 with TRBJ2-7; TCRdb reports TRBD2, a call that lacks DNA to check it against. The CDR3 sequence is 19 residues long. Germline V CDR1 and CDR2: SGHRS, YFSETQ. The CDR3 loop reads CASSHQTWGYGGSNDEQYF.

This CDR3 is CASKGSVSYNSPLHF. The chain links TRBV28 to TRBJ1-6. Germline V gene lookup returns CDR1 MDHEN and CDR2 SYDVKM. The CDR3 loop spans 15 amino acids.